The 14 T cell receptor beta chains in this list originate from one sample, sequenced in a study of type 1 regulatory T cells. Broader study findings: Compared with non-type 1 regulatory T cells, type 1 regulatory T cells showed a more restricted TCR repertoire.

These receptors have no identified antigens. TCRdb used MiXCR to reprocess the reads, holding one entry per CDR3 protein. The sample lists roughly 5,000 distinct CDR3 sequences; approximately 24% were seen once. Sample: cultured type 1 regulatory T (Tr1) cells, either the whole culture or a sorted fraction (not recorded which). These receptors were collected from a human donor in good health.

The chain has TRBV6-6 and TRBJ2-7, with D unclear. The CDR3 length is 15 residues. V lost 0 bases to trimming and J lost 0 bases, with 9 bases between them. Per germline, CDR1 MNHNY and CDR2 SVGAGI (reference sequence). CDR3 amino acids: CASSYSPWGSYEQYF. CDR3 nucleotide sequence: TGTGCCAGCAGTTACTCACCTTGGGGCTCCTACGAGCAGTACTTC.

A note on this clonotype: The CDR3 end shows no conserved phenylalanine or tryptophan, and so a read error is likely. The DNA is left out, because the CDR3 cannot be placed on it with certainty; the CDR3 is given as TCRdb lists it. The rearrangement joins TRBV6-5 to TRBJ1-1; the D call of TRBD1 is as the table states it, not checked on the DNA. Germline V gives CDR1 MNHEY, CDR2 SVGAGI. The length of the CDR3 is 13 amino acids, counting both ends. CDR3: CASSPASPGEAVC.

DNA of the CDR3: TGCGCCAGCAGCCAAGGAGGGGGGCAGGGCCCCCTCGGGCAGTACTTC. Its translation is CASSQGGGQGPLGQYF. The rearrangement joins TRBV4-3 to TRBJ2-7, with D perhaps TRBD1 or TRBD2 (6 bases each). The germline V gene encodes CDR1 LGHNA and CDR2 YSLEER. V lost 1 base to trimming and J lost 9 bases, with 22 bases between them. The CDR3 is made up of 16 amino acids.

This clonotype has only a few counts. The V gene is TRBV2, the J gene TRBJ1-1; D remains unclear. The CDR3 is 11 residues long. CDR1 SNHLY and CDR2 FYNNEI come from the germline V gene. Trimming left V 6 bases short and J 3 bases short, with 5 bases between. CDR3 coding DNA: TGTGCCAGCAGGGAATACACTGAAGCTTTCTTT. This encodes CASREYTEAFF. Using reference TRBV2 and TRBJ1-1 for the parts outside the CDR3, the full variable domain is EPEVTQTPSHQVTQMGQEVILRCVPISNHLYFYWYRQILGQKVEFLVSFYNNEISEKSEIFDDQFSVERPDGSNFTLKIRSTKLEDSAMYFCASREYTEAFFGQGTRLTVV.

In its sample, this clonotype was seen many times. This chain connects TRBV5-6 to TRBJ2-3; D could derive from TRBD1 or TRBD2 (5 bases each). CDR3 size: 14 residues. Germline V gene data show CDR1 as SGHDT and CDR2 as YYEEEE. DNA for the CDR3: TGTGGGACTCAAATGGGCCTAGCCCCCAGGGAGCAGTATTTT. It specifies CGTQMGLAPREQYF.

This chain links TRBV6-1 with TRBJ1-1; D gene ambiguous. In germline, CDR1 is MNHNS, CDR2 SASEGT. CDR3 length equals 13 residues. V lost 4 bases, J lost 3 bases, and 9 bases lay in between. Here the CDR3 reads CASSAQQYTEAFF. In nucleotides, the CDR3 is TGTGCCAGCAGTGCACAACAATACACTGAAGCTTTCTTT.

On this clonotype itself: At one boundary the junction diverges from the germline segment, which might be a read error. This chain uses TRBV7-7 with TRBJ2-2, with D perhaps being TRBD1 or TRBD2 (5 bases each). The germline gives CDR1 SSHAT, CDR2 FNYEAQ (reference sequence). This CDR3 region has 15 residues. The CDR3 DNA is TGTGCTAGCAGCTTAGCGACCGGGACCGCCGGGGAGCTGTTTTTT. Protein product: CASSLATGTAGELFF.

This CDR3 reads CASSQAFGETQYF. The CDR3 DNA follows: TGTGCCAGCAGCCAAGCGTTCGGTGAGACCCAGTACTTC. V gene TRBV3-1 combines with J gene TRBJ2-5, with D unresolved. V lost 1 base to trimming and J lost 5 bases, with 8 bases between them. The CDR3 spans 13 residues. The germline V gene has CDR1 LGHDT and CDR2 YNNKEL (reference sequence).

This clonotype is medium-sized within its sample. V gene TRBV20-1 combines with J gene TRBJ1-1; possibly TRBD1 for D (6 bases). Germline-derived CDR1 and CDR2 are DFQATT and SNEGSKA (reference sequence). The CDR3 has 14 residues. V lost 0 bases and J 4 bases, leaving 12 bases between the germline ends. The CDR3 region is CSARETGRGTEAFF. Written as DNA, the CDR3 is TGCAGTGCTAGAGAGACAGGCCGTGGCACTGAAGCTTTCTTT.

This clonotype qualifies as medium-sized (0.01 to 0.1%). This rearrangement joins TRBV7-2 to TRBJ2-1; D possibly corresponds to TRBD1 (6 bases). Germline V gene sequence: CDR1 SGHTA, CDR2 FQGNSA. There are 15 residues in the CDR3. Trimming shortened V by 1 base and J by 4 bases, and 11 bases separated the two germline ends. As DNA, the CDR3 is TGTGCCAGCAGCTTAGGCTGGGGGCGATACAATGAGCAGTTCTTC. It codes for CASSLGWGRYNEQFF.

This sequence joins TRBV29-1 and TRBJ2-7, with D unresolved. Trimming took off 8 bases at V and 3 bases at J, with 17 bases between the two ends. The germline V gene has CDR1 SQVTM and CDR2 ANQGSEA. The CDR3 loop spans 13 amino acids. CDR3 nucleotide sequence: TGCAGCTACGGCCTGCTTCAATTCTACGAGCAGTACTTC. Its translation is CSYGLLQFYEQYF.

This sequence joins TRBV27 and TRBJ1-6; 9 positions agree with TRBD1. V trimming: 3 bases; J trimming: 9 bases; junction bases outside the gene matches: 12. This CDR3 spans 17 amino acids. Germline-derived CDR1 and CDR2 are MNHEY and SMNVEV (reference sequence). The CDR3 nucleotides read TGTGCCAGCAGTTTCCGGGGACAGGGATCGTTTATTTCACCCCTCCACTTT. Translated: CASSFRGQGSFISPLHF.

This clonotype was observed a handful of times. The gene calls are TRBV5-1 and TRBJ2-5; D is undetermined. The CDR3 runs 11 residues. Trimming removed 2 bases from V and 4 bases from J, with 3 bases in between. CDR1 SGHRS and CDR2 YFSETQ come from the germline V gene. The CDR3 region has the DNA TGCGCCAGCAGCTTCGGAGAGACCCAGTACTTC. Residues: CASSFGETQYF.

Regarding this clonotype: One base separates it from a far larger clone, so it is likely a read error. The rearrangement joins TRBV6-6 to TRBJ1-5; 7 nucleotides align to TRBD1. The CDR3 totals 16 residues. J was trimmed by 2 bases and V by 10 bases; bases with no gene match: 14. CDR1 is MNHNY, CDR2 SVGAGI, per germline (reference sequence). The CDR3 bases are TGTGCCAACATCCGGGCGACAGGGTGGGGCAATCAGCCCCAGCATTTT. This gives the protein CANIRATGWGNQPQHF.